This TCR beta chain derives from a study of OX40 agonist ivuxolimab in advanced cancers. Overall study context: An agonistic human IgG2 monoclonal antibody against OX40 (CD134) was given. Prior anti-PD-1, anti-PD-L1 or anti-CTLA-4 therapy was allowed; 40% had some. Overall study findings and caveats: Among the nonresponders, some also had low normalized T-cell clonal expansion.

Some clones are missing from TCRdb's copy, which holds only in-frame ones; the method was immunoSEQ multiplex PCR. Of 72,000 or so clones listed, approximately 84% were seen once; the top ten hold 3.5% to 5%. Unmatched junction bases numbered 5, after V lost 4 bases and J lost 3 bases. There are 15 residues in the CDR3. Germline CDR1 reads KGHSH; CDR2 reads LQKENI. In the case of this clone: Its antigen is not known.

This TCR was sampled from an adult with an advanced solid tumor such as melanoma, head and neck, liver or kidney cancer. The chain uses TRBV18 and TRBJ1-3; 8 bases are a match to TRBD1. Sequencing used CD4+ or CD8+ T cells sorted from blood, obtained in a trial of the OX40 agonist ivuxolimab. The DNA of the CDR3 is TGTGCCAGCTCACGAACGGACAGGGTTGGAAACACCATATATTTT. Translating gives CASSRTDRVGNTIYF.